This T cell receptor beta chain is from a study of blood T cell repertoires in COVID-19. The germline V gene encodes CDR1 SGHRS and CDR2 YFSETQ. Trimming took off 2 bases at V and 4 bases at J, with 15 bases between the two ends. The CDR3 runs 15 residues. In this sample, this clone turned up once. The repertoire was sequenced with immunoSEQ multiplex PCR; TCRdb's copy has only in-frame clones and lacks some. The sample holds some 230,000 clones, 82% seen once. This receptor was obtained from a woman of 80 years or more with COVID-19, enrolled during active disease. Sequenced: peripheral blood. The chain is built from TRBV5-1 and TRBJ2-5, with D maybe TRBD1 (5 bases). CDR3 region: CASSFAGALGETQYF. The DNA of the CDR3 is TGCGCCAGCAGCTTTGCTGGGGCGCTGGGAGAGACCCAGTACTTC.